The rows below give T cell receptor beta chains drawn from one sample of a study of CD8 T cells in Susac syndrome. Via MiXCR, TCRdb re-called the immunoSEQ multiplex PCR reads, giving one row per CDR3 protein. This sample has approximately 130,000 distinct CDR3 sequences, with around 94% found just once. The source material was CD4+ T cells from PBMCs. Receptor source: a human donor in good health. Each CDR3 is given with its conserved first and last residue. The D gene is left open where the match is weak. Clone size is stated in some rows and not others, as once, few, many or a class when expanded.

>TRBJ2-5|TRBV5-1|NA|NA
CASSLGSPEETQYF
TGCGCCAGCAGCTTGGGGAGTCCGGAGGAGACCCAGTACTTC
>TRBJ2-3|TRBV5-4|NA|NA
CASSLSGLGTDTQYF
TGTGCCAGCAGCTTGTCGGGGCTAGGCACAGATACGCAGTATTTT
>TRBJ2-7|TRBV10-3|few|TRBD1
CAIRAGGPYEQYF
TGTGCCATCAGGGCAGGGGGTCCCTACGAGCAGTACTTC
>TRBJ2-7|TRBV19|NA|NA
CASSSYFGSYEQYF
TGTGCCAGTAGTAGTTATTTCGGTTCCTACGAGCAGTACTTC
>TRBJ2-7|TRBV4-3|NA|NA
CASSQDPGPYEQYF
TGCGCCAGCAGCCAAGACCCCGGCCCCTACGAGCAGTACTTC
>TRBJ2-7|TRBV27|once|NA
CASSPKTGTYEQYF
TGTGCCAGCAGTCCCAAGACAGGAACCTACGAGCAGTACTTC
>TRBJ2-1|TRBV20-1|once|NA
CSASKAGTYNEQFF
TGCAGTGCTAGTAAGGCGGGAACCTACAATGAGCAGTTCTTC
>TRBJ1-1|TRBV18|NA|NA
CASSPPQDREAFF
TGTGCCAGCTCACCACCCCAGGACAGAGAAGCTTTCTTT
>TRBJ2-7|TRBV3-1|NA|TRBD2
CASSQEPLGLAGYEQYF
TGTGCCAGCAGCCAAGAGCCCCTCGGACTAGCGGGATACGAGCAGTACTTC
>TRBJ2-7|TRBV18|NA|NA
CASSPMYEQYF
TGTGCCAGCTCACCGATGTACGAGCAGTACTTC
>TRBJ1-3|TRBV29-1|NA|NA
CSVEEVTWRGSGNTIYF
TGCAGCGTTGAAGAAGTTACGTGGAGAGGCTCTGGAAACACCATATATTTT
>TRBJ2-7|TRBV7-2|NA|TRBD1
CASSLQDRGRSEQYF
TGTGCCAGCAGCCTCCAGGACAGGGGGCGTAGCGAGCAGTACTTC
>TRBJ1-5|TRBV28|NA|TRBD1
CASSSGQGAVQPQHF
TGTGCCAGCAGTTCGGGACAGGGGGCGGTTCAGCCCCAGCATTTT
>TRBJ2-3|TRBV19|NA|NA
CASSVDSRRGDTQYF
TGTGCCAGTAGTGTGGACTCCCGTCGTGGAGATACGCAGTATTTT
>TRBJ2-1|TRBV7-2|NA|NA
CASSAASGAFYNEQFF
TGTGCCAGCAGCGCCGCTTCCGGAGCCTTTTACAATGAGCAGTTCTTC
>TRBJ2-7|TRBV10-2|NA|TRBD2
CASSERDRFHEQYF
TGCGCCAGCAGCGAGCGGGATCGGTTCCACGAGCAGTACTTC
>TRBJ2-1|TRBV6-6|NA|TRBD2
CASTSPGLAGVNEQFF
TGTGCCAGCACTAGCCCGGGACTAGCGGGAGTGAATGAGCAGTTCTTC
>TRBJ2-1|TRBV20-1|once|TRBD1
CSPGTGISNEQFF
TGCAGTCCCGGGACAGGGATTTCCAATGAGCAGTTCTTC
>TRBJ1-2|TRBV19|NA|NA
CASSTLRFSDYGYTF
TGTGCCAGTAGTACCCTCCGGTTTTCGGACTATGGCTACACCTTC
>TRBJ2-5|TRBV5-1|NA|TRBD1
CASSYGTGGKETQYF
TGCGCCAGCAGCTACGGGACAGGGGGTAAAGAGACCCAGTACTTC
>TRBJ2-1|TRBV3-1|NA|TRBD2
CASSPWTSGLNEQFF
TGTGCCAGCAGCCCTTGGACTAGCGGCTTGAATGAGCAGTTCTTC
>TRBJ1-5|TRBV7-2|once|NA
CASSLGWSGNQPQHF
TGTGCCAGCAGCTTAGGGTGGTCGGGCAATCAGCCCCAGCATTTT
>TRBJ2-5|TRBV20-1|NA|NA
CSASVAGREETQYF
TGCAGTGCTAGCGTGGCGGGAAGGGAAGAGACCCAGTACTTC
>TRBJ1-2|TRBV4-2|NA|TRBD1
CASSHLTGNYGYTF
TGTGCCAGCAGCCACTTGACAGGGAACTATGGCTACACCTTC
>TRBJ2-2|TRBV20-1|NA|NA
CSVKVSGPNTGELFF
TGCAGTGTCAAGGTTTCCGGGCCAAACACCGGGGAGCTGTTTTTT
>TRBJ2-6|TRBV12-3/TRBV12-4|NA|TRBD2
CASTWRGDLSGANVLTF
TGTGCCAGCACCTGGCGGGGGGACCTCTCTGGGGCCAACGTCCTGACTTTC
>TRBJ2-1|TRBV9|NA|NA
CASSVVGESSYNEQFF
TGTGCCAGCAGCGTAGTGGGCGAGAGCTCCTACAATGAGCAGTTCTTC
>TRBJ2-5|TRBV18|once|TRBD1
CASSPGGMETQYF
TGTGCCAGCTCCCCAGGGGGAATGGAGACCCAGTACTTC
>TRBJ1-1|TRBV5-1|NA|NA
CASTPSGTWAMNTEAFF
TGCGCCAGCACCCCCTCCGGGACATGGGCCATGAACACTGAAGCTTTCTTT